This T cell receptor (beta chain) was sequenced in a study of cytomegalovirus exposure and HLA in healthy donors. Primers included in the PCR were 60 Vbeta and 13 Jbeta primers. Assay used: immunoSEQ multiplex PCR; TCRdb lists only in-frame clones, some missing. The table lists about 100,000 clones, roughly 78% of them singletons. Germline V gene lookup returns CDR1 MNHEY and CDR2 SMNVEV (reference sequence). CDR3 length: 14 residues. V trimming: 6 bases; J trimming: 6 bases; junction bases outside the gene matches: 7. Sequenced sample: PBMCs. This receptor was identified in a woman in her sixties or seventies in good health and CMV-seronegative. The chain uses TRBV27 and TRBJ2-1; 8 bases line up with TRBD1. The CDR3 coding sequence is TGTGCCAGCAGGACAGGGGTATGGGCCAATGAGCAGTTCTTC. It yields the protein CASRTGVWANEQFF.